This TCR beta chain was documented in a study of beta chain features in type 1 diabetes (dated by TCRdb to 2017 to 2018). For context, the study as a whole: Patients and healthy donors did not differ in mean age, gender distribution, total cell number or subset yield. Regulatory and stem cell-like memory subsets were obtained from only 8 patients and roughly eight healthy donors, while naive and central memory subsets were obtained from all 30 or so donors. In the study, TCRB repertoires of sorted circulating CD4+ T cell subsets from recently diagnosed type 1 diabetes patients were compared with those of matched healthy donors. A total of about 110,000,000 sorted cells were examined across all samples, and a strong correlation was observed between cell number per subset and RNA yield.

A single peripheral blood draw of 95 to 150 mL on average was collected from each donor into heparinised tubes. Naive, central memory, regulatory and stem cell-like memory CD4+ T cells were sorted on a BD FACSAria II using a panel including CD45RO, CCR7, CD25, CD127, CD95 and CD27. Purity was above 95% for every sorted population. PBMCs were separated immediately by Lymphoprep density gradient centrifugation and were stained directly, without being cultured. So that batch effects would be minimized, each experiment stained and sorted samples in pairs, pairing one healthy donor with one patient. Study-wide conclusions, independent of this receptor: Only small numbers of individuals were included in the HLA sub-analyses, which left unresolved whether HLA type had any influence on TCRB rearrangement. Naive, central memory and regulatory TCRB repertoires appeared to be more alike among patients than among healthy donors. Because cDNA rather than genomic DNA was sequenced, highly expressing activated cells could have been over-represented, although no difference in activation and CD3 levels was found between groups. Patients with type 1 diabetes made fewer insertions and deleted more nucleotides at VDJ recombination sites, implying thymic rearrangement abnormalities. PCR may preferentially amplify shorter templates, but because patient and control samples were amplified and corrected together, any resulting skew would affect both groups equally. Type 1 diabetes patients showed a moderate but significant shortening of TCRB CDR3 length in all four CD4+ subsets.

Turning to this clone: What antigen it recognizes has not been identified. Base qualities are not at hand, and no much larger clone is one base apart.

All of the isolated RNA was reverse transcribed with the High Capacity cDNA Reverse Transcription Kit, so expressed TCRB transcripts were sequenced. Deep immunoSEQ sequencing was applied to naive, central memory and regulatory T cell samples, giving an average of roughly 3.6 million total reads per sample. After sorted cells were lysed in RLT buffer, RNA was extracted with DNase-treated RNeasy Micro or Mini kits, with the choice depending on cell number. To prevent cross-contamination, each cell subset was processed individually, whereas patient and healthy donor samples were processed jointly. Using the immunoSEQ multiplex PCR, TCRB sequences were amplified from cDNA into 87-bp fragments spanning the CDR3 region. Sequencing of the amplicons was done on the Illumina HiSeq platform. The paper's data handling went like this. PCR bias was computationally corrected using synthetic template baselines, reads within Hamming distance 2 were collapsed, and singletons that could not be merged were discarded. By aligning reads against IMGT, V, D and J genes, CDR3 length, and insertions or deletions at six rearrangement sites were assigned. Within each subset, clonotype counts were normalized to sorted cell number, and only after that were true diversity and Gini coefficients computed with the tcR R package. The overlap coefficient, calculated on TCRB nucleotide sequences, was used to measure repertoire sharing. Out-of-frame TCRB sequences from naive cells were analyzed as a proxy for the pre-selection repertoire. This immuneACCESS table, as held by TCRdb, lists in-frame sequences with V and J called but not all clones. Of the missing ones, under half trace to an unresolved V gene in checked studies; the others have no known cause. From that table come the V and J calls and clone size; the DNA was used to work out D and trimming. Recorded for this sample are 200,000 to 250,000 clones; 9% to 10% of them occurred a single time. Around 0.031% of the sample is taken by the ten largest.

What was sequenced was naive CD4+ T cells from blood. The cell subset or site tag for this specimen amounts to: true naive CD4+ T cells. The TCR originated in a woman under 30 in good health.

The base sequence is TGTGCCAGCAGTTACGCTAGCGGGAAGACAGATACGCAGTATTTT. It codes for CASSYASGKTDTQYF. The rearrangement combines TRBV6-5 with TRBJ2-3; 9 bases in the junction line up with TRBD2. From V the trimming removes 2 bases and from J it removes 3 bases, while the gene matches leave 3 bases of the junction unaccounted for. Based on the germline V gene, the CDR1 and CDR2 sequences are MNHEY and SVGAGI. The CDR3 numbers 15 residues from cysteine through phenylalanine. Just CDR3 DNA is preserved here, 45 bases in frame from base 1.